This T cell receptor (beta chain) was identified in a study of CD8 T cells in Susac syndrome. Findings and caveats of the study: The study conceded that its TCR sequencing and HLA analysis involved relatively few individuals. It was in TEMRA cells and active patients that Susac CD8+ clonal expansion peaked.

CD8+ and CD4+ T cells taken from blood had their TCR beta sequenced. Diagnostic criteria for definite or probable disease, in their recently defined form, were met by the patients with Susac syndrome. Random hexamers primed reverse transcription of about 0.5 to 1 ug RNA. In TCRdb, the immunoSEQ multiplex PCR reads were re-called with MiXCR into one record per CDR3 protein. The table has approximately 190,000 distinct CDR3 sequences, 95% seen once. To note about this clonotype: Its antigen remains unidentified.

V lost 4 bases and J lost 1; bases outside the gene matches: 12. The CDR3 consists of 17 residues. Germline V CDR1 and CDR2: PRHDT, FYEKMQ (reference sequence). This chain links TRBV13 with TRBJ1-2; 7 nucleotides agree with TRBD1. The sequence was obtained from a human donor with Susac syndrome. The specimen was CD8+ T cells from PBMCs. CDR3 amino acids: CASSSRRGRDSNYGYTF. CDR3 DNA: TGTGCCAGCAGCTCCCGGCGAGGGAGGGACAGTAACTATGGCTACACCTTC.